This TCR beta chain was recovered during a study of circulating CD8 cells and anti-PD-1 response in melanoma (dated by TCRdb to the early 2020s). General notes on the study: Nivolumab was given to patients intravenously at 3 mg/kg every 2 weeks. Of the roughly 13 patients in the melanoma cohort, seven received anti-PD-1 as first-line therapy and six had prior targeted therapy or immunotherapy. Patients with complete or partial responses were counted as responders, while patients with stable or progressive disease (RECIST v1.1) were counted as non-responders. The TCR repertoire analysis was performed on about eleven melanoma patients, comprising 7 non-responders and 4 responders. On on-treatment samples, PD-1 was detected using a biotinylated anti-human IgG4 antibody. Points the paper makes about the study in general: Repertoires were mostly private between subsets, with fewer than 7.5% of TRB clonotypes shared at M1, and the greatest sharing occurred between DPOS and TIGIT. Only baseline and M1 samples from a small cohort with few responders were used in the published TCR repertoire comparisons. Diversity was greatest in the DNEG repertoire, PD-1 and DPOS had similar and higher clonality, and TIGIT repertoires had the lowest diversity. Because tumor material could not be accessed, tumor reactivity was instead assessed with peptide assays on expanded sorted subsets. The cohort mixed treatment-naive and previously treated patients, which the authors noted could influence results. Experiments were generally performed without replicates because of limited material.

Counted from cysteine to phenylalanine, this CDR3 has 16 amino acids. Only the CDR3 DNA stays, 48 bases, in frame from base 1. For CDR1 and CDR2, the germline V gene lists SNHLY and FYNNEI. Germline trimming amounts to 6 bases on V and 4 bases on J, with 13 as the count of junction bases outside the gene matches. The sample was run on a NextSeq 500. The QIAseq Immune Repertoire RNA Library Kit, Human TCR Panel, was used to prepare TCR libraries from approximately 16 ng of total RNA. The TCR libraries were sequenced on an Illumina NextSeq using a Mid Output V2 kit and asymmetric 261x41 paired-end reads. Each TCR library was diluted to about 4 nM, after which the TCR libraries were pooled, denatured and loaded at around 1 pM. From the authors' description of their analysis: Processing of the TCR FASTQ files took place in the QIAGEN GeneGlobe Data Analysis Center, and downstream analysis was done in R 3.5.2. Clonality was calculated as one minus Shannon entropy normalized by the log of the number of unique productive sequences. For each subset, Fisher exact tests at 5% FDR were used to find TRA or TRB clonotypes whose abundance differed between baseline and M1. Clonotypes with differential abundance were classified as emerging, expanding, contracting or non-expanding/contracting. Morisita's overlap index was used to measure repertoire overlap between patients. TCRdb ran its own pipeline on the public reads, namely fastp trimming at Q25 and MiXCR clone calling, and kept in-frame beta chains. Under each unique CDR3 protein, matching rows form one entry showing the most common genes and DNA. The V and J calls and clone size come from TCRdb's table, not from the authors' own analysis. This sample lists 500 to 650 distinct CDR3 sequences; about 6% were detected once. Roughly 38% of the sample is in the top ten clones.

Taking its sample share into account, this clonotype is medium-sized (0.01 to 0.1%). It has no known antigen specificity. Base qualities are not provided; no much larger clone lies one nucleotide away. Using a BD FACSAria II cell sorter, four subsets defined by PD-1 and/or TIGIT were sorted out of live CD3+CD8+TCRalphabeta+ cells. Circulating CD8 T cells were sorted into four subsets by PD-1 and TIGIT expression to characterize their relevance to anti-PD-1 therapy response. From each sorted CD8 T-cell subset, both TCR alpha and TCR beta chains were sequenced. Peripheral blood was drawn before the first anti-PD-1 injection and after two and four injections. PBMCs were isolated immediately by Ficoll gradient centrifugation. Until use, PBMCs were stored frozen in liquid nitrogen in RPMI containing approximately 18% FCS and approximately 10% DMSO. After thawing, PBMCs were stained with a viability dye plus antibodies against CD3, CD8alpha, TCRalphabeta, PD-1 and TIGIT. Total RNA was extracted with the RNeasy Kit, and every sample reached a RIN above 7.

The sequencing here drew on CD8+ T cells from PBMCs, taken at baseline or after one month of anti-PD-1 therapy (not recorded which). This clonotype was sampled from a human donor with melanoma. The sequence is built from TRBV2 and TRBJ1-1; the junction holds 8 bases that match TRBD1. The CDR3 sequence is CASRKSLDRGGTEAFF. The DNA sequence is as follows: TGTGCCAGCAGGAAGTCTCTCGACAGGGGAGGCACTGAAGCTTTCTTT.